The rows below give T cell receptor beta chains drawn from one sample of a study of PD-L1 blockade in urothelial cancer. Repertoires were generated with immunoSEQ multiplex PCR, while TCRdb's copy carries only in-frame clones and drops some. The repertoire holds more than 35,000 clones, with approximately 93% as singletons. The material was PBMCs, obtained around atezolizumab (anti-PD-L1) treatment. The receptors here all came from a woman in her fifties or sixties with urothelial cancer. Both conserved end residues are part of each CDR3. The order of the fields is CDR3 length, D gene, J gene, V gene, clone size, CDR3 DNA, CDR3 protein. The D gene is left open where the match is weak. Clone size is shown for a subset of rows, as once, few, many or a class of expanded clone.

CDR3 length: 13
D gene: TRBD1
J gene: TRBJ1-2
V gene: TRBV28
clone size: .
CDR3 DNA: TGTGCCAGCAGTATACAGGGGGCGCGCGGCTACACCTTC
CDR3 protein: CASSIQGARGYTF

CDR3 length: 16
D gene: TRBD2
J gene: TRBJ2-1
V gene: TRBV11-3
clone size: .
CDR3 DNA: TGTGCCAGCAGCCGCCGGGGAGCGGGAGGAGACAATGAGCAGTTCTTC
CDR3 protein: CASSRRGAGGDNEQFF

CDR3 length: 17
D gene: TRBD2
J gene: TRBJ2-3
V gene: TRBV27
clone size: .
CDR3 DNA: TGTGCCAGCAGTTCGTCAAGCCTAGCGGGAGGGGGGGATACGCAGTATTTT
CDR3 protein: CASSSSSLAGGGDTQYF

CDR3 length: 17
D gene: TRBD2
J gene: TRBJ2-3
V gene: TRBV7-2
clone size: .
CDR3 DNA: TGTGCCAGCAGCTCAGGGTTCCTAGCGGGAGGTATAGATACGCAGTATTTT
CDR3 protein: CASSSGFLAGGIDTQYF

CDR3 length: 17
D gene: TRBD2
J gene: TRBJ2-2
V gene: TRBV15
clone size: .
CDR3 DNA: TGTGCCACCAGCAGAGATTCGGGGGGGACTAGCACCGGGGAGCTGTTTTTT
CDR3 protein: CATSRDSGGTSTGELFF

CDR3 length: 16
D gene: .
J gene: TRBJ2-4
V gene: TRBV18
clone size: .
CDR3 DNA: TGTGCCAGCTCACCACCGGGAAGGAGGGATGTGAACATTCAGTACTTC
CDR3 protein: CASSPPGRRDVNIQYF

CDR3 length: 15
D gene: .
J gene: TRBJ2-1
V gene: TRBV10-3
clone size: .
CDR3 DNA: TGTGCCATCAGCTCGACAGCCGAAACCTACAATGAGCAGTTCTTC
CDR3 protein: CAISSTAETYNEQFF

CDR3 length: 12
D gene: .
J gene: TRBJ1-1
V gene: TRBV5-4
clone size: .
CDR3 DNA: TGTGCCAGCAGCTTGGGCCGGACTGAAGCTTTCTTT
CDR3 protein: CASSLGRTEAFF

CDR3 length: 14
D gene: .
J gene: TRBJ1-5
V gene: TRBV7-9
clone size: .
CDR3 DNA: TGTGCCAGCAGCTTTGCAGGGATCAATCAGCCCCAGCATTTT
CDR3 protein: CASSFAGINQPQHF

CDR3 length: 15
D gene: .
J gene: TRBJ2-3
V gene: TRBV4-3
clone size: .
CDR3 DNA: TGCGCCAGCAGCCAAGCGGTCATAAACACAGATACGCAGTATTTT
CDR3 protein: CASSQAVINTDTQYF

CDR3 length: 14
D gene: .
J gene: TRBJ1-4
V gene: TRBV6-1
clone size: .
CDR3 DNA: TGTGCCAGCAGTGGGTCGGCGGCTAATGAAAAACTGTTTTTT
CDR3 protein: CASSGSAANEKLFF

CDR3 length: 14
D gene: .
J gene: TRBJ2-3
V gene: TRBV12-1
clone size: .
CDR3 DNA: TGTGCCAGCACCTTAGGACAGGCGACAGATACGCAGTATTTT
CDR3 protein: CASTLGQATDTQYF

CDR3 length: 15
D gene: .
J gene: TRBJ1-2
V gene: TRBV4-2
clone size: .
CDR3 DNA: TGTGCCAGCAGCCAAGAAGTAGCAGGCCAGGGGGGCTACACCTTC
CDR3 protein: CASSQEVAGQGGYTF

CDR3 length: 14
D gene: TRBD1
J gene: TRBJ1-5
V gene: TRBV19
clone size: few
CDR3 DNA: TGTGCCAGTCGTACAGGGGGAAGAAATCAGCCCCAGCATTTT
CDR3 protein: CASRTGGRNQPQHF

CDR3 length: 13
D gene: TRBD2
J gene: TRBJ2-1
V gene: TRBV27
clone size: .
CDR3 DNA: TGTGCCAGCAACAGCGGGAGGTACAATGAGCAGTTCTTC
CDR3 protein: CASNSGRYNEQFF

CDR3 length: 15
D gene: .
J gene: TRBJ2-3
V gene: TRBV7-2
clone size: .
CDR3 DNA: TGTGCCAGCAGCTTTAACAGACTAAGCACAGATACGCAGTATTTT
CDR3 protein: CASSFNRLSTDTQYF

CDR3 length: 17
D gene: TRBD2
J gene: TRBJ2-2
V gene: TRBV7-2
clone size: .
CDR3 DNA: TGTGCCAGCAGCCCCCCCTCTAGCGGGAGGTGGACCGGGGAGCTGTTTTTT
CDR3 protein: CASSPPSSGRWTGELFF

CDR3 length: 16
D gene: TRBD2
J gene: TRBJ2-1
V gene: TRBV11-2
clone size: .
CDR3 DNA: TGTGCCAGCAGCTTAAGTAGCGGGAGTCGGTCCAATGAGCAGTTCTTC
CDR3 protein: CASSLSSGSRSNEQFF

CDR3 length: 12
D gene: .
J gene: TRBJ1-2
V gene: TRBV2
clone size: .
CDR3 DNA: TGTGCCAGCATGGGTAATCGGGGTGGCTACACCTTC
CDR3 protein: CASMGNRGGYTF

CDR3 length: 15
D gene: TRBD2
J gene: TRBJ2-3
V gene: TRBV29-1
clone size: .
CDR3 DNA: TGCAGCGGGGCCATTAGCGGGAGGGGGTTAGATACGCAGTATTTT
CDR3 protein: CSGAISGRGLDTQYF

CDR3 length: 15
D gene: TRBD2
J gene: TRBJ2-7
V gene: TRBV19
clone size: .
CDR3 DNA: TGTGCCAGTACCTTTAGCGGGAGGGGGTCCTACGAGCAGTACTTC
CDR3 protein: CASTFSGRGSYEQYF

CDR3 length: 15
D gene: TRBD2
J gene: TRBJ2-5
V gene: TRBV18
clone size: .
CDR3 DNA: TGTGCCAGCTCACCACTACTAGCGGTACGTGAGACCCAGTACTTC
CDR3 protein: CASSPLLAVRETQYF

CDR3 length: 12
D gene: .
J gene: TRBJ2-5
V gene: TRBV19
clone size: .
CDR3 DNA: TGTGCCAGTAGTAAGTTTGGCACGACCCAGTACTTC
CDR3 protein: CASSKFGTTQYF

CDR3 length: 16
D gene: TRBD2
J gene: TRBJ2-1
V gene: TRBV28
clone size: few
CDR3 DNA: TGTGCCAGCAGTCCTCGGGCGGGAGGGCCATATCTTGAGCAGTTCTTC
CDR3 protein: CASSPRAGGPYLEQFF

CDR3 length: 15
D gene: TRBD2
J gene: TRBJ2-5
V gene: TRBV6-1
clone size: .
CDR3 DNA: TGTGCCAGCAGTGAACTAGCGGGGTACCAAGAGACCCAGTACTTC
CDR3 protein: CASSELAGYQETQYF

CDR3 length: 14
D gene: TRBD1
J gene: TRBJ2-7
V gene: TRBV28
clone size: .
CDR3 DNA: TGTGCCAGCAGTCCCGGGACAGGGGCTCGGGAGCAGTACTTC
CDR3 protein: CASSPGTGAREQYF

CDR3 length: 15
D gene: .
J gene: TRBJ2-7
V gene: TRBV7-2
clone size: .
CDR3 DNA: TGTGCCAGCAGCATCTCCTCCCCCACTTCTGCCGAGCAGTACTTC
CDR3 protein: CASSISSPTSAEQYF

CDR3 length: 14
D gene: .
J gene: TRBJ2-3
V gene: TRBV7-9
clone size: .
CDR3 DNA: TGTGCCAGCAGCTTAAATGTGGGCCCAGATACGCAGTATTTT
CDR3 protein: CASSLNVGPDTQYF

CDR3 length: 14
D gene: TRBD2
J gene: TRBJ2-1
V gene: TRBV13
clone size: .
CDR3 DNA: TGTGCCAGCAGCTTACGACTAGCGGGGAATGAGCAGTTCTTC
CDR3 protein: CASSLRLAGNEQFF

CDR3 length: 15
D gene: TRBD2
J gene: TRBJ2-4
V gene: TRBV2
clone size: once
CDR3 DNA: TGTGCCAGCTGGACTAGCGGGAGAGCCAAAAACATTCAGTACTTC
CDR3 protein: CASWTSGRAKNIQYF

CDR3 length: 16
D gene: TRBD2
J gene: TRBJ2-3
V gene: TRBV4-1
clone size: once
CDR3 DNA: TGCGCCAGCAGCCCGGGACTAGCGGGATACACAGATACGCAGTATTTT
CDR3 protein: CASSPGLAGYTDTQYF

CDR3 length: 13
D gene: .
J gene: TRBJ1-4
V gene: TRBV19
clone size: .
CDR3 DNA: TGTGCCAGCAGTGGTGTACTCGGGGAAAAACTGTTTTTT
CDR3 protein: CASSGVLGEKLFF

CDR3 length: 13
D gene: TRBD1
J gene: TRBJ2-5
V gene: TRBV27
clone size: once
CDR3 DNA: TGTGCCAGCAGGGGACAGGGGGGAGAGACCCAGTACTTC
CDR3 protein: CASRGQGGETQYF

CDR3 length: 13
D gene: .
J gene: TRBJ2-7
V gene: TRBV19
clone size: .
CDR3 DNA: TGTGCCATCTCACCGGGGGAGGACTACGAGCAGTACTTC
CDR3 protein: CAISPGEDYEQYF

CDR3 length: 15
D gene: TRBD1
J gene: TRBJ1-1
V gene: TRBV18
clone size: .
CDR3 DNA: TGTGCCAGCTCACCACCGGGGACAGGGACCACTGAAGCTTTCTTT
CDR3 protein: CASSPPGTGTTEAFF

CDR3 length: 13
D gene: .
J gene: TRBJ1-3
V gene: TRBV28
clone size: .
CDR3 DNA: TGTGCCAGCACCTCCCCCTCTGGAAACACCATATATTTT
CDR3 protein: CASTSPSGNTIYF

CDR3 length: 17
D gene: .
J gene: TRBJ2-7
V gene: TRBV23-1
clone size: .
CDR3 DNA: TGCGCCAGCAGTCAATCTTGGCTTCGACAGAGAAATTACGAGCAGTACTTC
CDR3 protein: CASSQSWLRQRNYEQYF

CDR3 length: 14
D gene: TRBD2
J gene: TRBJ2-4
V gene: TRBV19
clone size: .
CDR3 DNA: TGTGCCAGTAGTAAAGCGGGAGGCGGAAACATTCAGTACTTC
CDR3 protein: CASSKAGGGNIQYF

CDR3 length: 14
D gene: .
J gene: TRBJ1-2
V gene: TRBV10-2
clone size: .
CDR3 DNA: TGCGCCAGCAGTCCCGGAGCCGGGGTAGGTGGCTACACCTTC
CDR3 protein: CASSPGAGVGGYTF

CDR3 length: 15
D gene: .
J gene: TRBJ2-2
V gene: TRBV11-1
clone size: .
CDR3 DNA: TGTGCCAGCAACTCGGAACTAGCGAACACCGGGGAGCTGTTTTTT
CDR3 protein: CASNSELANTGELFF

CDR3 length: 16
D gene: TRBD1
J gene: TRBJ2-1
V gene: TRBV27
clone size: .
CDR3 DNA: TGTGCCAGCAGTCCCACCGACAGGGGGCTAAGGAATGAGCAGTTCTTC
CDR3 protein: CASSPTDRGLRNEQFF

CDR3 length: 13
D gene: .
J gene: TRBJ2-7
V gene: TRBV4-3
clone size: .
CDR3 DNA: TGCGCCAGCAGCCAGAGGACAGCCGACGAGCAGTACTTC
CDR3 protein: CASSQRTADEQYF

CDR3 length: 17
D gene: .
J gene: TRBJ2-1
V gene: TRBV5-1
clone size: .
CDR3 DNA: TGCGCCAGCAGCAATCGTCCCAGGGTGCGTGGATTGGATGAGCAGTTCTTC
CDR3 protein: CASSNRPRVRGLDEQFF

CDR3 length: 18
D gene: .
J gene: TRBJ1-5
V gene: TRBV5-6
clone size: .
CDR3 DNA: TGTGCCAGCAGCTTGGCGGCTGAACAGGCGTATAGCAATCAGCCCCAGCATTTT
CDR3 protein: CASSLAAEQAYSNQPQHF

CDR3 length: 16
D gene: .
J gene: TRBJ1-2
V gene: TRBV4-1
clone size: .
CDR3 DNA: TGCGCCAGCAGCCAAGATACCGGGACAATTAACTATGGCTACACCTTC
CDR3 protein: CASSQDTGTINYGYTF

CDR3 length: 15
D gene: TRBD1
J gene: TRBJ2-2
V gene: TRBV2
clone size: .
CDR3 DNA: TGTGCCAGCAGTGTAGGACAGGGGAACACCGGGGAGCTGTTTTTT
CDR3 protein: CASSVGQGNTGELFF

CDR3 length: 15
D gene: TRBD2
J gene: TRBJ2-2
V gene: TRBV30
clone size: .
CDR3 DNA: TGTGCCTGGAGTGTTGGGGCGGGAGTGTTCGGGGAGCTGTTTTTT
CDR3 protein: CAWSVGAGVFGELFF

CDR3 length: 15
D gene: .
J gene: TRBJ1-2
V gene: TRBV2
clone size: .
CDR3 DNA: TGTGCCAGCAGTGTAGCCGGCAGGGGTAACTATGGCTACACCTTC
CDR3 protein: CASSVAGRGNYGYTF

CDR3 length: 14
D gene: TRBD1
J gene: TRBJ2-1
V gene: TRBV9
clone size: once
CDR3 DNA: TGTGCCAGCAGCGTAAGGGGACAGGGAAATGAGCAGTTCTTC
CDR3 protein: CASSVRGQGNEQFF

CDR3 length: 16
D gene: .
J gene: TRBJ1-5
V gene: TRBV27
clone size: .
CDR3 DNA: TGTGCCAGCAGTTTAGGGGGCGGGGGGGGACGGCAGCCCCAGCATTTT
CDR3 protein: CASSLGGGGGRQPQHF

CDR3 length: 15
D gene: .
J gene: TRBJ2-2
V gene: TRBV5-1
clone size: once
CDR3 DNA: TGCGCCAGCAGCCACCAGAGTCCAGGCACCGGGGAGCTGTTTTTT
CDR3 protein: CASSHQSPGTGELFF

CDR3 length: 15
D gene: .
J gene: TRBJ1-3
V gene: TRBV9
clone size: .
CDR3 DNA: TGTGCCAGCAGCGTAGATAGTTACTCTGGAAACACCATATATTTT
CDR3 protein: CASSVDSYSGNTIYF

CDR3 length: 14
D gene: .
J gene: TRBJ2-4
V gene: TRBV10-3
clone size: .
CDR3 DNA: TGTGCCATCAGTGAAAATAGCGGCAAAAACATTCAGTACTTC
CDR3 protein: CAISENSGKNIQYF

CDR3 length: 16
D gene: .
J gene: TRBJ1-3
V gene: TRBV9
clone size: .
CDR3 DNA: TGTGCCAGCAGCGCAGGGACAATGAGCTCTGGAAACACCATATATTTT
CDR3 protein: CASSAGTMSSGNTIYF

CDR3 length: 15
D gene: TRBD1
J gene: TRBJ1-5
V gene: TRBV15
clone size: .
CDR3 DNA: TGTGCCACCAGCAGAGTCGCCAGGGGGGATGAGCCCCAGCATTTT
CDR3 protein: CATSRVARGDEPQHF

CDR3 length: 15
D gene: TRBD2
J gene: TRBJ2-1
V gene: TRBV10-3
clone size: once
CDR3 DNA: TGTGCCATCAGTGCAGTTACTAGCGGAAACAATGAGCAGTTCTTC
CDR3 protein: CAISAVTSGNNEQFF

CDR3 length: 18
D gene: TRBD2
J gene: TRBJ2-4
V gene: TRBV7-6
clone size: .
CDR3 DNA: TGTGCCAGCAGCCCACTAGCGGGAGGGGTATCGCCCAAAAACATTCAGTACTTC
CDR3 protein: CASSPLAGGVSPKNIQYF

CDR3 length: 15
D gene: TRBD1
J gene: TRBJ1-4
V gene: TRBV4-1
clone size: .
CDR3 DNA: TGCGCCAGCAGCCAAGATGGGACAGTCAATGAAAAACTGTTTTTT
CDR3 protein: CASSQDGTVNEKLFF

CDR3 length: 12
D gene: .
J gene: TRBJ1-4
V gene: TRBV2
clone size: .
CDR3 DNA: TGTGCCAGCAGTGAACAGGGTGAAAAACTGTTTTTT
CDR3 protein: CASSEQGEKLFF